These 15 T cell receptor beta chains share one sample of origin, sequenced in a study of PD-L1 blockade in urothelial cancer. Time point given: pretreatment peripheral blood. Sequencing was performed with immunoSEQ multiplex PCR; in TCRdb, only in-frame clones are kept and a portion is missing. The sample consists of around 40,000 clones, about 89% of them appearing once. The material sequenced was PBMCs, taken around atezolizumab (anti-PD-L1) treatment. Receptor source: a woman aged 60 to 75 with urothelial cancer.

This clone is labeled medium-sized. In DNA form, the CDR3 reads TGTGCCAGCAGCGTAGGGGGGCGGGAGGGATCTGAAGCTTTCTTT. Translating gives CASSVGGREGSEAFF. J is TRBJ1-1 and V is TRBV9; TRBD1 is a possible D gene (6 bases). The V and J ends lost 0 bases and 6 bases respectively, with 15 bases between them. Germline loops: CDR1 SGDLS, CDR2 YYNGEE. This CDR3 contains 15 residues.

The chain has TRBV11-2 and TRBJ2-3; D is possibly TRBD2 (6 bases). Germline CDR1 reads SGHAT; CDR2 reads FQNNGV. This CDR3 is built from 15 residues. V lost 2 bases and J 2 bases, leaving 11 bases between the germline ends. CDR3 in amino acids: CASSLRRDLTDTQYF. The DNA of the CDR3 is TGTGCCAGCAGCTTAAGGAGGGACCTCACAGATACGCAGTATTTT.

The chain carries TRBV9 and TRBJ2-2; no clear D. With 0 bases removed from V and 1 base from J, the gap between germline ends came to 4 bases. This CDR3 is built from 14 residues. Germline-derived CDR1 and CDR2 are SGDLS and YYNGEE. CDR3 DNA sequence: TGTGCCAGCAGCGTAGCAGGGAACACCGGGGAGCTGTTTTTT. This sequence encodes CASSVAGNTGELFF.

The chain employs TRBV10-3 and TRBJ2-7, with 15 bases identical to TRBD2. Trimming removed 5 bases from V and 2 bases from J; junction bases left unmatched: 10. The germline gives CDR1 ENHRY, CDR2 SYGVKD. The CDR3 is 18 amino acids. The CDR3 region has the DNA TGTGCCATCAGTCTCTCCGGGACTAGCGGGAGGATGGCCTACGAGCAGTACTTC. Its translation: CAISLSGTSGRMAYEQYF.

The V and J genes are TRBV6-6 and TRBJ2-1; D possibly corresponds to TRBD1 (7 bases). CDR3 length: 16 residues. Germline lookup yields CDR1 MNHNY and CDR2 SVGAGI (reference sequence). The V end was cut by 0 bases, the J end by 3 bases, with 12 bases between. The CDR3: CASSYSGQGGYNEQFF. The CDR3 nucleotides are TGTGCCAGCAGTTACTCAGGGCAGGGGGGCTACAATGAGCAGTTCTTC.

CDR3: CASSPIQEVGANVLTF. The DNA of the CDR3 is TGTGCCAGCTCACCGATACAGGAAGTAGGGGCCAACGTCCTGACTTTC. This rearrangement joins TRBV18 to TRBJ2-6; maybe TRBD1 (5 bases). Trimming pared 3 bases from V and 4 bases from J, leaving 13 bases between. The germline CDR1 and CDR2 sequences are KGHSH and LQKENI. The CDR3 contains 16 residues.

The J gene is TRBJ1-2, the V gene TRBV30; the D is unclear. Germline V CDR1 and CDR2: GTSNPN, SVGIG (reference sequence). Trimming pared 7 bases from V and 4 bases from J, leaving 10 bases between. CDR3 length equals 11 residues. Here the CDR3 reads CAFGSTYGYTF. The CDR3 nucleotides are TGTGCCTTTGGGAGTACCTATGGCTACACCTTC.

The J gene is TRBJ2-1, the V gene TRBV6-5; 9 nucleotides agree with TRBD1. This CDR3 contains 15 residues. The V segment lost 5 bases and the J segment 7 bases; nucleotides outside the gene matches: 9. Germline V CDR1 and CDR2: MNHEY, SVGAGI. Here the CDR3 DNA reads TGTGCCAGCAGTCCTGACAGGGGGTGGACGAATGAGCAGTTCTTC. It is translated as CASSPDRGWTNEQFF.

This clone showed up just once. The chain employs TRBV5-4 and TRBJ2-1; 10 nucleotides line up with TRBD1. The CDR3 runs to 17 residues. Germline loops: CDR1 SGHNT, CDR2 YYREEE (reference sequence). The V and J ends lost 5 bases and 6 bases, in that order; junction bases with no gene match: 14. The CDR3 spells CASSLALRTGGGNEQFF. The CDR3, as DNA: TGTGCCAGCAGTTTAGCCCTACGGACAGGGGGGGGCAATGAGCAGTTCTTC.

This chain links TRBV18 with TRBJ2-1; unclear D gene. Between the trimmed V and J ends, which lost 3 bases and 5 bases, there was a span of 11 bases. Per germline, CDR1 KGHSH and CDR2 LQKENI. This CDR3 has 14 residues. The CDR3 DNA reads TGTGCCAGCTCACCTTTCCAAGCGAACAATGAGCAGTTCTTC. Translating it yields CASSPFQANNEQFF.

CDR3 bases: TGTGCCAGCATGCTAGCGGGAGGGCCTCGGTCAGATACGCAGTATTTT. It translates to CASMLAGGPRSDTQYF. The chain couples TRBV28 to TRBJ2-3; 12 bases match TRBD2. Looked up from germline, CDR1 is MDHEN and CDR2 is SYDVKM. V lost 7 bases and J lost 4; bases outside the gene matches: 9. CDR3 length: 16 residues. Looking up the rest from reference TRBV28 and TRBJ2-3 gives the full variable domain: DVKVTQSSRYLVKRTGEKVFLECVQDMDHENMFWYRQDPGLGLRLIYFSYDVKMKEKGDIPEGYSVSREKKERFSLILESASTNQTSMYLCASMLAGGPRSDTQYFGPGTRLTVL.

This chain links TRBV7-3 with TRBJ2-2, with D uncertain. Germline V gene data show CDR1 as SGHTA and CDR2 as FQGTGA. This CDR3 is 14 amino acids long. V lost 5 bases, J lost 6 bases, and 13 bases lay in between. This CDR3 reads CASSPFSSSGELFF. CDR3 bases: TGTGCCAGCAGCCCGTTTTCGAGCTCCGGGGAGCTGTTTTTT.

The J gene is TRBJ2-2, the V gene TRBV29-1, with a weak D call TRBD1 (6 bases). V lost 5 bases, J lost 0 bases, and 13 bases lay in between. CDR1 is SQVTM and CDR2 is ANQGSEA in the germline V gene. The CDR3 consists of 15 residues. The CDR3 DNA follows: TGCAGCGTTCGGAGACAGGTGACGAACACCGGGGAGCTGTTTTTT. This encodes CSVRRQVTNTGELFF.

The chain is built from TRBV11-2 and TRBJ2-3; unclear D gene. From germline, CDR1 is SGHAT and CDR2 FQNNGV. The V end was cut by 6 bases, the J end by 6 bases, with 13 bases between. The CDR3 spans 13 residues. The CDR3 region has the DNA TGTGCCAGCAGTAACCCCTTTCGGGATACGCAGTATTTT. Translating it yields CASSNPFRDTQYF.

This chain joins TRBV7-2 and TRBJ2-3; 8 bases fit TRBD2. CDR1 and CDR2 (germline): SGHTA, FQGNSA. The junction had 8 bases not matched to a gene; V was cut back by 1 base and J by 2 bases. This CDR3 region has 17 residues. CDR3 nucleotides: TGTGCCAGCAGCTTAGGTAGGGCGGGAGGCAACACAGATACGCAGTATTTT. This gives the protein CASSLGRAGGNTDTQYF.